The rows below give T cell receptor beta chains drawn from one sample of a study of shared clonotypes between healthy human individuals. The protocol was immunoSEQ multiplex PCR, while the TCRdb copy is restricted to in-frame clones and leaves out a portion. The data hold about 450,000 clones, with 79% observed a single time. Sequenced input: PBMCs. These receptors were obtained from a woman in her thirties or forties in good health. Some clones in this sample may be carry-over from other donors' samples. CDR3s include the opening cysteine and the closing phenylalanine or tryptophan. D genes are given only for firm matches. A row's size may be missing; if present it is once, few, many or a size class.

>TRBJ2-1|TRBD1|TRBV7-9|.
TGTGCCAGCAGTTCGGGACAGGTGGTTCATGAGCAGTTCTTC
CASSSGQVVHEQFF
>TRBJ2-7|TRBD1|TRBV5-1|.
TGCGCCAGCAGCTTGGAATCAGGGGGCGGCGAGCAGTACTTC
CASSLESGGGEQYF
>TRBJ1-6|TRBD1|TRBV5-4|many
TGTGCCAGCAGCTTGGGGGGACAGTATAATTCACCCCTCCACTTT
CASSLGGQYNSPLHF
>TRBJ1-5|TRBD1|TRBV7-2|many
TGTGCCAGCAGCTTCTCGACAGGGGGCTTCAATCAGCCCCAGCATTTT
CASSFSTGGFNQPQHF
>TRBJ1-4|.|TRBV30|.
TGTGCCTGGAGGAACAGCCTCAATGAAAAACTGTTTTTT
CAWRNSLNEKLFF
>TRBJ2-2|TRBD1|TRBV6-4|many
TGTGCCAGCAGTGTAGGGACAGACACCGGGGAGCTGTTTTTT
CASSVGTDTGELFF
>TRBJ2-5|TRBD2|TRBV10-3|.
TGTGCCATCAGTGAGTCACTTGCGGGAGTAGGGGAGACCCAGTACTTC
CAISESLAGVGETQYF
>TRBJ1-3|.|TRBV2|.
TGTGCCAGCTCCATGGGGACGAGTTACTCTGGAAACACCATATATTTT
CASSMGTSYSGNTIYF
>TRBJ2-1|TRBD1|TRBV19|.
TGTGCCAGTAGGGGGGGACAGGGAACTCAGCAGTTCTTC
CASRGGQGTQQFF
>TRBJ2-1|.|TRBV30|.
TGTGCCTGGATGTTAGGGGAAAATGAGCAGTTCTTC
CAWMLGENEQFF
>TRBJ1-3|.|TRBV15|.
TGTGCCACCAGCAGAGAATTTTGGCAGGGTTCTTTTGGAAACACCATATATTTT
CATSREFWQGSFGNTIYF
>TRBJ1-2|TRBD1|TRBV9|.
TGTGCCAGCAGCACCCGGGACAGGGGGCTTAGGTATGGCTACACCTTC
CASSTRDRGLRYGYTF
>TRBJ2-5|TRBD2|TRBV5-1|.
TGCGCCAGCAGTAAAAGCGGGGCCCTCCAAGAGACCCAGTACTTC
CASSKSGALQETQYF
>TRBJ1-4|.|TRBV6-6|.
TGTGCCAGCAGTAGGACAACTAATGAAAAACTGTTTTTT
CASSRTTNEKLFF
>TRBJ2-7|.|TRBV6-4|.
TGTGCCAGCAGTGACGAACGGAGTACACAACACGAGCAGTACTTC
CASSDERSTQHEQYF
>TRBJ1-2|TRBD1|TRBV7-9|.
TGTGCCAGCAGTTCCGCAGGGGGTGGCTATGGCTACACCTTC
CASSSAGGGYGYTF
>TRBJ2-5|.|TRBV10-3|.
TGTGCCATCAGTTGGGGAGGAGGAGAGACCCAGTACTTC
CAISWGGGETQYF
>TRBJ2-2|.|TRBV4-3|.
TGCGCCAGCAGCCAAGTGGGCGGGTACGCCGGGGAGCTGTTTTTT
CASSQVGGYAGELFF
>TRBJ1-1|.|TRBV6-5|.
TGTGCCAGCGGCTATGGATACACTGAAGCTTTCTTT
CASGYGYTEAFF
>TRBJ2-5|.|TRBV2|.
TGTGCCAGCACCGGTGTAGATGGGGAGACCCAGTACTTC
CASTGVDGETQYF
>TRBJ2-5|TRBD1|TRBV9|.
TGTGCCAGCAGCGTAGGACAGGGGGCAGAGACCCAGTACTTC
CASSVGQGAETQYF
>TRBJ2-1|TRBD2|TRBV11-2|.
TGTGCCAGCAGCCGTAGCGGGAGCTCCTACAATGAGCAGTTCTTC
CASSRSGSSYNEQFF
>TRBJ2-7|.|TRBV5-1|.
TGCGCCAGCAGCCGAGGACAAGACGAGCAGTACTTC
CASSRGQDEQYF
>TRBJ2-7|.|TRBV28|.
TGTGCCAGCAGTTTAAGGGGTGCCACTGACTACGAGCAGTACTTC
CASSLRGATDYEQYF
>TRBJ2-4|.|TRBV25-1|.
TGTGCCAGCAGTGAATATGGGGGAAACATTCAGTACTTC
CASSEYGGNIQYF
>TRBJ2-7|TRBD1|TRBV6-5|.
TGTGCCAGCAGTTACCCCGGGACAGGGCTGCAGTACTTC
CASSYPGTGLQYF
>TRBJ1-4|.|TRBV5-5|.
TGTGCCAGCAGCTTTGCCCTCGGAACAGTTAATGAAAAACTGTTTTTT
CASSFALGTVNEKLFF
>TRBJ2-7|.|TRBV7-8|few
TGTGCCAGCAGTCAAAACGCAGGCCCCCACGAGCAGTACTTC
CASSQNAGPHEQYF
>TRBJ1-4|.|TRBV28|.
TGTGCCAGCGGGGTCCGACGGGGTGAAAAACTGTTTTTT
CASGVRRGEKLFF
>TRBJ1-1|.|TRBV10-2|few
TGCGCCAGCAGTCCCCGGGCGTCAGGGGTCACTGAAGCTTTCTTT
CASSPRASGVTEAFF
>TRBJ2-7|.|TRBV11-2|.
TGTGCCAGCAGCCCTGGGCCCAGCCTCTACGAGCAGTACTTC
CASSPGPSLYEQYF
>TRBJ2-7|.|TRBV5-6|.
TGTGCCAGCAGCCTGGGCGGTAGCAGCTACGAGCAGTACTTC
CASSLGGSSYEQYF
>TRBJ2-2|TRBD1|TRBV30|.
TGTGCCTGGAGTAGGGGACAGGCGGGCACCGGGGAGCTGTTTTTT
CAWSRGQAGTGELFF
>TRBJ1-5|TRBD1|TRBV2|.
TGTGCCAGCAGCCTCGACAGGGGCCATCAGCCCCAGCATTTT
CASSLDRGHQPQHF
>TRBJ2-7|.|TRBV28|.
TGTGCCAGCACCCCTAAGCAGTACTTC
CASTPKQYF
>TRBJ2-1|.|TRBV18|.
TGTGCCAGCTCACCAGGGGCAGGGTACGAGCAGTTCTTC
CASSPGAGYEQFF
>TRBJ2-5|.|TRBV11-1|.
TGTGCCAGCAGCTTAGAGAGGCCAGCCCAAGAGACCCAGTACTTC
CASSLERPAQETQYF
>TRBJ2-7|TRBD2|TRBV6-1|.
TGTGCCACCTCAGCGGGGGAGAGCTCCTACGAGCAGTACTTC
CATSAGESSYEQYF
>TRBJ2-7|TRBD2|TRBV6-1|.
TGTGCCAGCAGCGGGGGACTAGGGGGCTCCTACGAGCAGTACTTC
CASSGGLGGSYEQYF
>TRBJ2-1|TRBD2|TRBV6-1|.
TGTGCCAGCAGTGATTACGCGGGAGGTTCATACAATGAGCAGTTCTTC
CASSDYAGGSYNEQFF
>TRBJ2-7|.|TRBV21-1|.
TGTGCCAGCAACCGGGACAGTCTCTACGAGCAGTACTTC
CASNRDSLYEQYF
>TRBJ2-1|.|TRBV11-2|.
TGTGCCAGCAGCACCCGGGGGCGACTAAATGAGCAGTTCTTC
CASSTRGRLNEQFF
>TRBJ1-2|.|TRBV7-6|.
TGTGCCAGCAGCGGGTGGGGAAACTATGGCTACACCTTC
CASSGWGNYGYTF
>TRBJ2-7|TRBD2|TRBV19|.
TGTGCCAGTAGTATCCCCGGGACTAGCGGGACCTACGAGCAGTACTTC
CASSIPGTSGTYEQYF
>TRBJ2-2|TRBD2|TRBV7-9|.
TGTGCCAGCAGCTTCCCGACTAGCGGGGGTACCACCGGGGAGCTGTTTTTT
CASSFPTSGGTTGELFF
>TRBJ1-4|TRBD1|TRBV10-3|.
TGTGCCATCAGTGAAGCCCACAGGGGGGGTGAAAAACTGTTTTTT
CAISEAHRGGEKLFF
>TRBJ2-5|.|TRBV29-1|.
TGCAGCGCCGTCTCACTGGGCGGCGAGACCCAGTACTTC
CSAVSLGGETQYF
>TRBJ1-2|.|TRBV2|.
TGTGCCAGCAGGGAGGACTATGGCTACACCTTC
CASREDYGYTF
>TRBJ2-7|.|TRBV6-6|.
TGTGCCAGCAGTTACCGCGACGAGCAGTACTTC
CASSYRDEQYF
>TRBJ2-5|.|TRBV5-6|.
TGTGCCAGCAGCCCGACAGGCACCCAAGAGACCCAGTACTTC
CASSPTGTQETQYF
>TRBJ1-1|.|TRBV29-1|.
TGCAGCGTTGAAGGGACAGCGAACACTGAAGCTTTCTTT
CSVEGTANTEAFF
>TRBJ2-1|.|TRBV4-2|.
TGTGCCAGCAGCCCTTCCCTAGCTTCCTCCTACAATGAGCAGTTCTTC
CASSPSLASSYNEQFF
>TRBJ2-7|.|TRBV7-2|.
TGTGCCAGCAGCTCCCTCTACGAGCAGTACTTC
CASSSLYEQYF
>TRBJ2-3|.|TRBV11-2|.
TGTGCCAGCAGCTTACAAAGGACAGGCACAGATACGCAGTATTTT
CASSLQRTGTDTQYF
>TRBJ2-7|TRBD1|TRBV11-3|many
TGTGCCAGCAGCTTAGCGGTGAGAACAGGGGGACTGGGGTCCTACGAGCAGTACTTC
CASSLAVRTGGLGSYEQYF
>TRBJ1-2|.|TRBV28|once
TGTGCCAGCAGTTTTGGGGGGAACTATGGCTACACCTTC
CASSFGGNYGYTF
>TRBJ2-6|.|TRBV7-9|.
TGTGCCAGCAGCTTAGGTTTTGGGGCCAACGTCCTGACTTTC
CASSLGFGANVLTF
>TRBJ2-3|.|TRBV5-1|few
TGCGCCAGCAGCTTGGACAGGGGCACAGATACGCAGTATTTT
CASSLDRGTDTQYF
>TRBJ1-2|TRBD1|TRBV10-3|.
TGTGCCATCAGTGAGCCGACGGACAGGGCCCTCTTC
CAISEPTDRALF
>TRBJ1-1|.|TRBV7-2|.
TGTGCCAGCTCGGGGCCTCCCTTGAACACTGAAGCTTTCTTT
CASSGPPLNTEAFF